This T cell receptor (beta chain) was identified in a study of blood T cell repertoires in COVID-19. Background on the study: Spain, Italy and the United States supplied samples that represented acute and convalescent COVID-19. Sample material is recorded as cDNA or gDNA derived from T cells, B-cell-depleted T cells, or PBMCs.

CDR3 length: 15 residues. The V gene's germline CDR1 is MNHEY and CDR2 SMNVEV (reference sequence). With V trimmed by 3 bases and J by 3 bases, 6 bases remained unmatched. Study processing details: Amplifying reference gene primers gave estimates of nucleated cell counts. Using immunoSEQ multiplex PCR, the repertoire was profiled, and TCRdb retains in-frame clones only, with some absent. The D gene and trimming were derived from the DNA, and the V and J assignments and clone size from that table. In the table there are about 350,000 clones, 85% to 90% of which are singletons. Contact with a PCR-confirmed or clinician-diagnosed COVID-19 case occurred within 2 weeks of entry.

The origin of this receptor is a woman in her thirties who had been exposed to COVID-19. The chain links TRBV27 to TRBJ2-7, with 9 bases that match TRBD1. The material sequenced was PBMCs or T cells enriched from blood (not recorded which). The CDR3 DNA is TGTGCCAGCAGTTTCAACAGGGGGCCCGACTACGAGCAGTACTTC. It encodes CASSFNRGPDYEQYF.